This TCR beta chain is drawn from a study of early T cells in non-severe SARS-CoV-2 infection. Overall study: Alpha and beta chains were unpaired, from unsorted whole-blood bulk RNA. Study observations and caveats: CD4 and private specificities were missed by VDJdb matching, which favored anti-spike CD8 responses.

Attachment of unique molecular identifiers was made to individual cDNA molecules. TCRdb re-called the 5' RACE reads through MiXCR, storing one row per CDR3 protein. This sample has over 20,000 distinct CDR3 sequences, with 4.8% found just once. About this clonotype: Its antigen remains unknown.

Sequencing used whole blood. This sequence was found in an adult who was a healthcare worker with PCR-confirmed SARS-CoV-2 infection or an uninfected control (not recorded which).

The CDR3 reads CASGFQALTPQHF. The CDR3 DNA reads TGTGCTAGTGGTTTCCAGGCTTTGACGCCCCAGCATTTT. This chain uses TRBV12-5 with TRBJ1-5; D remains unclear. Germline-derived CDR1 and CDR2 are LGHNT and FRNRAP. The CDR3 consists of 13 residues. Trimming stripped 3 bases from V and 9 bases from J, with 12 bases between.